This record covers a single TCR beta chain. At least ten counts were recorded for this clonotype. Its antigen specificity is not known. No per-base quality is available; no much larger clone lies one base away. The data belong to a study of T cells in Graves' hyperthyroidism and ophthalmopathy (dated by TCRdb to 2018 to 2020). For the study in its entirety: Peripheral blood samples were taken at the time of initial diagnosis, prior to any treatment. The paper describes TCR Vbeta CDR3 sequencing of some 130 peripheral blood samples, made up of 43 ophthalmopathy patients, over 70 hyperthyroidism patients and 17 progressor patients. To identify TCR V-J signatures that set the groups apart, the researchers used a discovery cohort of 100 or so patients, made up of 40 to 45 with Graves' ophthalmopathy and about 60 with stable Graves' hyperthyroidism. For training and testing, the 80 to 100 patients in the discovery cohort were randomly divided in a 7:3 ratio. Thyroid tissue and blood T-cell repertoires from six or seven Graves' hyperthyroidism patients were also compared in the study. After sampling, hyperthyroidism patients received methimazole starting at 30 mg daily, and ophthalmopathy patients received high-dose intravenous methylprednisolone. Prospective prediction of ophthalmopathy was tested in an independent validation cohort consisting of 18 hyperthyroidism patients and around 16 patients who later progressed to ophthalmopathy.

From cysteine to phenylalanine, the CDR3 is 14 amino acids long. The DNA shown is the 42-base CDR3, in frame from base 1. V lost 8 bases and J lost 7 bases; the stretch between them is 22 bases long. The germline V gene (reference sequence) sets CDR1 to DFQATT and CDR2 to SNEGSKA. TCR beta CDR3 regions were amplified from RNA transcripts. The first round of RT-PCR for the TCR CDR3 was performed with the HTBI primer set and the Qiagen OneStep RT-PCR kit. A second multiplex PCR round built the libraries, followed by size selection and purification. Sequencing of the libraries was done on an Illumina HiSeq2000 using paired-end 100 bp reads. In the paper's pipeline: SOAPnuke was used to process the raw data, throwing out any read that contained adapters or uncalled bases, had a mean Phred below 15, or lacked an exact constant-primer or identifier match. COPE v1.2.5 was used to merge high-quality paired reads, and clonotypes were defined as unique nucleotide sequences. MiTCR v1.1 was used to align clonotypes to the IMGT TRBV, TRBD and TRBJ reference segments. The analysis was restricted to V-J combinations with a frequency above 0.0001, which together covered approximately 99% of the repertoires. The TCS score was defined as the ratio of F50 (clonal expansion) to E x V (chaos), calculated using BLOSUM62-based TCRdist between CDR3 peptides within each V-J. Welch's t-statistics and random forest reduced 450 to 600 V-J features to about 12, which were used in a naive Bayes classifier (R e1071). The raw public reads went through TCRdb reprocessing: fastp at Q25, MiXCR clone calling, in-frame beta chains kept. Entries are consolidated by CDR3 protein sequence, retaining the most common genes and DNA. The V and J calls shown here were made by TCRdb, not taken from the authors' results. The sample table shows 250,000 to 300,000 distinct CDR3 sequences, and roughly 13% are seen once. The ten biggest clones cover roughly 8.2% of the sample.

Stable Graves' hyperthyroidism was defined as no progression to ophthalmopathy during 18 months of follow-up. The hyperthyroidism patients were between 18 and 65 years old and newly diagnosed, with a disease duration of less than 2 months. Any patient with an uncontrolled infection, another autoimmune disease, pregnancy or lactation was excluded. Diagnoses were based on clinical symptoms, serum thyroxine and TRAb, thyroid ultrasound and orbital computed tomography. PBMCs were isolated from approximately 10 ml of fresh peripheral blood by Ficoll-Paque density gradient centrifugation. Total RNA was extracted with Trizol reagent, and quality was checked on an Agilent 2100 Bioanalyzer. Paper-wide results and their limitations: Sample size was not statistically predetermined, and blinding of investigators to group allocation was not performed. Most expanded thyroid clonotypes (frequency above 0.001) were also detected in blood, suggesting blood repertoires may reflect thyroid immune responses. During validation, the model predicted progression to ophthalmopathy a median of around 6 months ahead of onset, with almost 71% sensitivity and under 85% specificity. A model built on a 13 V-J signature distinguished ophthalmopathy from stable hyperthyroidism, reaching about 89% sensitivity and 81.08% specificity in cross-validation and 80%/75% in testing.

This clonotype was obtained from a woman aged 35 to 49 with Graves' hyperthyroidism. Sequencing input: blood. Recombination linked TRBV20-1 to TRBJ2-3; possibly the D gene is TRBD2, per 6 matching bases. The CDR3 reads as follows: CSSGLGLPRHTQYF. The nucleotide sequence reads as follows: TGCAGTTCAGGGCTGGGACTCCCTAGGCATACGCAGTATTTT.